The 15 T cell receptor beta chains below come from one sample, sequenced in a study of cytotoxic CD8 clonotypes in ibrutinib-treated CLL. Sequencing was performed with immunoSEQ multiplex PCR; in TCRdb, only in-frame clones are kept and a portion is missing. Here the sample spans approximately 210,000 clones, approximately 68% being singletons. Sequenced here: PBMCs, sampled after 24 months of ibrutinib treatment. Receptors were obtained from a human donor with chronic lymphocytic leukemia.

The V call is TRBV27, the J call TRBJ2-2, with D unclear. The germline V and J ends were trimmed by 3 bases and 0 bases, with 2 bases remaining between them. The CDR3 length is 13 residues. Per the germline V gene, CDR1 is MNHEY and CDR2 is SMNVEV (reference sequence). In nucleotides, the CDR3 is TGTGCCAGCAGTTTCGCGAACACCGGGGAGCTGTTTTTT. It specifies CASSFANTGELFF.

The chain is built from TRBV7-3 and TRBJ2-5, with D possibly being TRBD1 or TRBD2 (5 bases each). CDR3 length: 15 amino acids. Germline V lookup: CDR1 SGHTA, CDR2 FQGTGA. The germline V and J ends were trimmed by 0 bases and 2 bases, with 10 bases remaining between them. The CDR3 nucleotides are TGTGCCAGCAGCTTAACGGGACGGGGACAAGAGACCCAGTACTTC. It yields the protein CASSLTGRGQETQYF.

CDR3 in amino acids: CASSLLNEGENQPQHF. CDR3 DNA sequence: TGTGCCAGCAGTTTATTGAATGAGGGGGAGAATCAGCCCCAGCATTTT. The J gene is TRBJ1-5, the V gene TRBV27; a possible D gene is TRBD1 (6 bases). The CDR3 spans 16 residues. The germline CDR1 and CDR2 sequences are MNHEY and SMNVEV (reference sequence). With 1 base removed from V and 4 bases from J, the gap between germline ends came to 14 bases.

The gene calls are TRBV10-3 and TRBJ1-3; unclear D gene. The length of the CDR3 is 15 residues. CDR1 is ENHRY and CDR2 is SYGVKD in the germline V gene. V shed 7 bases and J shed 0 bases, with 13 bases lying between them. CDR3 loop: CAIKIGPYSGNTIYF. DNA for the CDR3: TGTGCCATCAAAATCGGCCCGTACTCTGGAAACACCATATATTTT.

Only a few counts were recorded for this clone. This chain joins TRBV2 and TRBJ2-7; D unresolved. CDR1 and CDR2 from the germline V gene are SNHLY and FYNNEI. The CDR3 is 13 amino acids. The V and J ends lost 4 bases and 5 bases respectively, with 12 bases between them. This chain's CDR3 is CASSGPGVHEQYF. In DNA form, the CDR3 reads TGTGCCAGCAGTGGTCCGGGCGTCCACGAGCAGTACTTC.

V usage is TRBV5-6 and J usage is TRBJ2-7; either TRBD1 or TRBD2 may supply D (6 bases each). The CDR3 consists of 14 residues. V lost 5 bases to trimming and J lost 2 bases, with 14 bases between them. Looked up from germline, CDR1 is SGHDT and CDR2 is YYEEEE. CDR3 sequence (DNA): TGTGCCAGCAGGACGGGAGAGGGGGCCTACGAGCAGTACTTC. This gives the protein CASRTGEGAYEQYF.

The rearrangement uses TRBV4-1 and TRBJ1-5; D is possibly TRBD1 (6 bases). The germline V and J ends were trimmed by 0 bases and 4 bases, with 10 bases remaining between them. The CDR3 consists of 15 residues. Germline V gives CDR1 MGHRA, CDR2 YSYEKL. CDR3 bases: TGCGCCAGCAGCCAAGATTTGGACAGAAATCAGCCCCAGCATTTT. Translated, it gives CASSQDLDRNQPQHF.

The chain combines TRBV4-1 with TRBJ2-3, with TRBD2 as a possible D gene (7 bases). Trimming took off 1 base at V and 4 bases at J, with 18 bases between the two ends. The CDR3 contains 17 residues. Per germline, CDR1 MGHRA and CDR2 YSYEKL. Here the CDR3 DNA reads TGCGCCAGCAGCCAAGTGGGGGCGGCGGGAGTGGCAGATACGCAGTATTTT. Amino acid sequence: CASSQVGAAGVADTQYF.

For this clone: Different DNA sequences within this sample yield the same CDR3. The CDR3 reads CASSLVGQGYEQYF. As DNA, the CDR3 is TGCGCCAGCAGCTTGGTGGGGCAGGGTTACGAGCAGTACTTC. The chain uses TRBV5-1 and TRBJ2-7, with D perhaps TRBD1 (5 bases). CDR3 length: 14 amino acids. Germline CDR1 reads SGHRS; CDR2 reads YFSETQ. Trimming took off 0 bases at V and 4 bases at J, with 11 bases between the two ends.

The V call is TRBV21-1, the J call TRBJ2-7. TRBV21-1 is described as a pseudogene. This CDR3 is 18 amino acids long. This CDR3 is CASSRDLTLPTSGVEQYF. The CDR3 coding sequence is TGTGCCAGCAGCAGGGACCTCACCCTTCCTACAAGTGGGGTCGAGCAGTACTTC.

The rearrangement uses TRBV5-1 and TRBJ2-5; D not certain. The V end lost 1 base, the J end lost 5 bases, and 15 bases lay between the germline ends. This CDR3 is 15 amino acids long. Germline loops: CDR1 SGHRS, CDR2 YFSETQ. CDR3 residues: CASSLFVAARETQYF. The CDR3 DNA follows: TGCGCCAGCAGCTTGTTTGTTGCAGCACGGGAGACCCAGTACTTC.

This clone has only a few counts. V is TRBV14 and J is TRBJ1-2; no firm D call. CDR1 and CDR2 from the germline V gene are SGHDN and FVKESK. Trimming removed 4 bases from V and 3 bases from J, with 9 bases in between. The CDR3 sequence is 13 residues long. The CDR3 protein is CASSPERDYGYTF. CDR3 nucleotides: TGTGCCAGCAGCCCCGAACGAGACTATGGCTACACCTTC.

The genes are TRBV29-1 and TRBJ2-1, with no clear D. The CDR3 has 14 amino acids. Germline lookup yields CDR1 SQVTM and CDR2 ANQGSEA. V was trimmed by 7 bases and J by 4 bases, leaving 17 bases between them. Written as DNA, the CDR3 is TGCAGCGCAAACCTTGGAGTGGCGTACAATGAGCAGTTCTTC. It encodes CSANLGVAYNEQFF.

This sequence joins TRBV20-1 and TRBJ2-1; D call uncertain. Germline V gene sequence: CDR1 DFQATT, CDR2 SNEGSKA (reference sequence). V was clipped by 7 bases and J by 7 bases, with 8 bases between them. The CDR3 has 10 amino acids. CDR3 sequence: CSVQGNEQFF. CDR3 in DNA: TGCAGTGTTCAAGGGAATGAGCAGTTCTTC.

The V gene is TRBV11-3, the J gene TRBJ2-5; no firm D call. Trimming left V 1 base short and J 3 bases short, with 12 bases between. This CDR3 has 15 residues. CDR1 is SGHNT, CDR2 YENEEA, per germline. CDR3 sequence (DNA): TGTGCCAGCAGCTTAGGGCACCGACAAGAAGAGACCCAGTACTTC. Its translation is CASSLGHRQEETQYF.